These 4 T cell receptor beta chains originate from one sample sequenced in a study of blood T cell repertoires in COVID-19. Sequencing used immunoSEQ multiplex PCR; TCRdb keeps in-frame clones, though not all of them. The data show roughly 240,000 clones, with 90% seen just once and 0.85% to 0.9% held by the top ten. Material: PBMCs or T cells enriched from blood (not recorded which). These receptors all stem from a man aged 50 to 60 who had been exposed to COVID-19.

V and J are TRBV7-2 and TRBJ2-3, with 10 bases matching TRBD2. The ends lost 0 bases at V and 4 bases at J; junction bases unmatched: 10. There are 18 residues in the CDR3. Germline assignment: CDR1 SGHTA and CDR2 FQGNSA. CDR3: CASSLALSSGSQADTQYF. The CDR3 DNA is TGTGCCAGCAGCTTAGCGTTGTCTAGCGGGAGTCAGGCAGATACGCAGTATTTT.

The rearrangement uses TRBV20-1 and TRBJ1-2; 9 bases are shared with TRBD1. The length of the CDR3 is 14 residues. Germline V CDR1 and CDR2: DFQATT, SNEGSKA (reference sequence). V trimming: 3 bases; J trimming: 2 bases; junction bases outside the gene matches: 4. DNA of the CDR3: TGCAGTGCTAGTCCCGGGACAGGGAACTATGGCTACACCTTC. Amino acids: CSASPGTGNYGYTF.

CDR3 protein: CASSPPMWGGTEAFF. The CDR3 nucleotides are TGTGCCAGCTCACCACCGATGTGGGGAGGGACTGAAGCTTTCTTT. This rearrangement joins TRBV18 to TRBJ1-1; no firm D call. Germline V gene data show CDR1 as KGHSH and CDR2 as LQKENI. The CDR3 runs 15 residues. V shed 0 bases and J shed 5 bases, with 13 bases lying between them.

This rearrangement joins TRBV27 to TRBJ1-4; 7 bases line up with TRBD1. J lost 7 bases, V lost 5 bases, and 10 bases had no gene match. This CDR3 is 15 amino acids long. Germline values: CDR1 MNHEY, CDR2 SMNVEV (reference sequence). The CDR3 DNA reads as TGTGCCAGCAGTCCCAGGGGGTTCTTTAGTGAAAAACTGTTTTTT. Translation: CASSPRGFFSEKLFF.